The 10 T cell receptor beta chains given below trace back to one sample, sequenced in a study of cytomegalovirus exposure and HLA in healthy donors. The data were produced by immunoSEQ multiplex PCR, yet TCRdb's version contains in-frame clones alone and is incomplete. The sample records about 160,000 clones, approximately 96% being singletons. Sequencing used PBMCs. The origin of the receptors is a woman aged 18 to 35 in good health and CMV-seronegative.

Comments on this clone: This specimen includes other DNA sequences encoding the same CDR3. The genes are TRBV6-5 and TRBJ2-7; D is unclear. This CDR3 spans 11 amino acids. CDR1 MNHEY and CDR2 SVGAGI come from the germline V gene. V gave up 8 bases and J gave up 4 bases, with 9 bases separating them. CDR3 loop: CASRRGYEQYF. The CDR3 nucleotides read TGTGCCAGCCGAAGAGGTTACGAGCAGTACTTC.

The chain is built from TRBV19 and TRBJ1-6; the match to TRBD1 covers 7 bases. CDR1 is LNHDA, CDR2 SQIVND, per germline (reference sequence). This CDR3 is built from 16 residues. The ends lost 3 bases at V and 1 base at J; junction bases unmatched: 3. CDR3 DNA: TGTGCCAGTAGTATCGACAGGGCGTCCTATAATTCACCCCTCCACTTT. It specifies CASSIDRASYNSPLHF.

In its sample, this clone was seen a few times. The rearrangement joins TRBV4-2 to TRBJ1-5, with D unresolved. This CDR3 contains 14 residues. V gave up 1 base and J gave up 4 bases, with 8 bases separating them. The germline V gene encodes CDR1 LGHNA and CDR2 YNFKEQ. The CDR3 DNA reads TGTGCCAGCAGCCAAGGGCCAGGTAATCAGCCCCAGCATTTT. It translates to CASSQGPGNQPQHF.

The chain employs TRBV2 and TRBJ2-3, with D unresolved. Trimming left V 5 bases short and J 2 bases short, with 20 bases between. Per germline, CDR1 SNHLY and CDR2 FYNNEI. The CDR3 extends over 17 amino acids. This CDR3 reads CASSKSPPNVNTDTQYF. As DNA, the CDR3 is TGTGCCAGCAGTAAGAGTCCACCAAACGTTAACACAGATACGCAGTATTTT.

The genes are TRBV27 and TRBJ2-7; 9 bases are a match to TRBD1. CDR1 and CDR2 from the germline V gene are MNHEY and SMNVEV (reference sequence). The CDR3 is made up of 16 amino acids. Unmatched junction bases numbered 9, after V lost 2 bases and J lost 4 bases. The CDR3 is CASSLVGGTGLYEQYF. The CDR3 DNA reads TGTGCCAGCAGTTTAGTTGGAGGGACAGGGCTGTACGAGCAGTACTTC.

The chain joins TRBV7-6 to TRBJ1-4, with 7 nucleotides matching TRBD1. Germline CDR1 reads SGHVS; CDR2 reads FNYEAQ. J was trimmed by 0 bases and V by 3 bases; bases with no gene match: 7. This CDR3 is 17 amino acids long. CDR3 bases: TGTGCCAGCAGCTTGACGCCTACAGGGGCAACTAATGAAAAACTGTTTTTT. Its protein is CASSLTPTGATNEKLFF. The entire variable domain, with the rest obtained from reference TRBV7-6 and TRBJ1-4, is as follows: GAGVSQSPRYKVTKRGQDVALRCDPISGHVSLYWYRQALGQGPEFLTYFNYEAQQDKSGLPNDRFSAERPEGSISTLTIQRTEQRDSAMYRCASSLTPTGATNEKLFFGSGTQLSVL.

V is TRBV18 and J is TRBJ2-2, with 7 bases that match TRBD1. CDR1 and CDR2 (germline): KGHSH, LQKENI. There are 17 residues in the CDR3. The V segment lost 4 bases and the J segment 0 bases; nucleotides outside the gene matches: 8. CDR3 DNA: TGTGCCAGCTCACAGACGACCGGGACAGCGAACACCGGGGAGCTGTTTTTT. It encodes CASSQTTGTANTGELFF.

V gene TRBV19 combines with J gene TRBJ2-7; 9 bases map to TRBD1. V gave up 5 bases and J gave up 0 bases; unmatched junction bases: 5. CDR3 length: 15 residues. The germline V gene encodes CDR1 LNHDA and CDR2 SQIVND (reference sequence). The CDR3 coding sequence is TGTGCCAGTAGTTCCGGGACAGGGAGCTCCTACGAGCAGTACTTC. This sequence encodes CASSSGTGSSYEQYF. The entire variable domain, with the rest obtained from reference TRBV19 and TRBJ2-7, is as follows: DGGITQSPKYLFRKEGQNVTLSCEQNLNHDAMYWYRQDPGQGLRLIYYSQIVNDFQKGDIAEGYSVSREKKESFPLTVTSAQKNPTAFYLCASSSGTGSSYEQYFGPGTRLTVT.

The rearrangement links TRBV27 to TRBJ2-4, with TRBD1 as a possible D gene (6 bases). V was shortened by 4 bases and J by 6 bases, with 19 bases between the two germline ends. CDR1 is MNHEY and CDR2 is SMNVEV in the germline V gene (reference sequence). This CDR3 contains 16 residues. As DNA, the CDR3 is TGTGCCAGCAGTTCCCGCTTGGGGGCGGCCGGAAACATTCAGTACTTC. Amino acids: CASSSRLGAAGNIQYF.

The gene calls are TRBV7-9 and TRBJ1-2; 7 bases fit TRBD1. CDR3 length: 13 residues. J lost 3 bases, V lost 2 bases, and 0 bases had no gene match. CDR1 and CDR2 (germline): SEHNR, FQNEAQ (reference sequence). CDR3 nucleotides: TGTGCCAGCAGCTTAACAGGGGACTATGGCTACACCTTC. Amino acid sequence: CASSLTGDYGYTF.